The clone carrying this T cell receptor (beta chain) was recorded a few times. Its target is unknown. At one end, the junction sequence differs from germline, possibly due to a read error. CDR1 and CDR2 from the germline V gene are SEHNR and FQNEAQ (reference sequence). This CDR3 spans 14 amino acids. This record belongs to a study of cytomegalovirus exposure and HLA in healthy donors. General observations from the study: An apparent linkage of common viral pathogens to several of the most significant clusters emerged in a later analysis.

PCR was performed using 60 Vbeta and 13 Jbeta primers. The repertoire was sequenced with immunoSEQ multiplex PCR; TCRdb's copy has only in-frame clones and lacks some. Seen here are around 210,000 clones, approximately 81% observed once, and the top ten hold 0.2% to 0.3%. The chain couples TRBV7-9 to TRBJ2-7, with D maybe TRBD2 (6 bases). The clonotype was recovered from a girl aged 2-15 years in good health and CMV-seronegative. Sequencing input: PBMCs. The CDR3 region has the DNA TGTTCCAGCAGCTTTGTGGGGGGTGTCCACGAGCAGTACTTC. Translating it yields CSSSFVGGVHEQYF.